This T cell receptor beta chain was sequenced during a study of CD8 T cells in ankylosing spondylitis. This clonotype was counted only a few times. As yet, its antigen is unknown. Regarding the study as a whole: Ankylosing spondylitis blood appeared to carry a characteristic TCR beta motif of fewer than 10 highly homologous variants. Within matched ankylosing spondylitis synovial fluid, disease-linked clones were reportedly significantly enriched. Certain motif variants had earlier appeared in reactive arthritis synovial fluid and blood.

Using quantitative 5'-RACE with molecular barcodes, the authors made TCR beta libraries. TCRdb analysed the 5' RACE reads with MiXCR anew, one entry per CDR3 protein. The sample consists of under 300,000 distinct CDR3 sequences, 15% to 20% of them appearing once. V was pared by 6 bases and J by 0 bases, with 9 bases between. The CDR3 runs 13 residues. The chain has TRBV12-3 or TRBV12-4 and TRBJ2-7; tentatively, D is TRBD2 (6 bases). The sequenced sample was blood, either unsorted or a sorted T cell fraction (not recorded which). This clonotype was sampled from a male donor with ankylosing spondylitis or in good health (not recorded which). This CDR3 reads CASRRDFSYEQYF. CDR3 sequence (DNA): TGTGCCAGCAGGCGGGACTTCTCCTACGAGCAGTACTTC.